The 32 T cell receptor beta chains in this list originate from one sample, sequenced in a study of control samples from healthy donors and cancer patients. Assay used: immunoSEQ multiplex PCR; TCRdb lists only in-frame clones, some missing. The repertoire has under 85,000 clones, 93% of them found once; the top ten carry roughly 1.3%. Material: PBMCs. These receptors came from a woman aged 35 to 49 with lung cancer.

The chain combines TRBV5-4 with TRBJ1-3; D may be TRBD1 (6 bases). Trimming took 1 base from V and 8 from J, leaving 10 bases between them. Germline lookup yields CDR1 SGHNT and CDR2 YYREEE (reference sequence). The CDR3 length is 13 residues. CDR3: CASSLRGRHTIYF. The CDR3 DNA follows: TGTGCCAGCAGCTTGCGGGGGCGCCACACCATATATTTT.

V gene TRBV7-8 combines with J gene TRBJ1-5; D may be TRBD1 (5 bases). V was pared by 3 bases and J by 9 bases, with 12 bases between. CDR1 SGHVS and CDR2 FQNEAQ come from the germline V gene. The CDR3 sequence is 13 residues long. The CDR3 is CASSLGGKGPQHF. In DNA, the CDR3 is TGTGCCAGCAGCTTGGGGGGAAAGGGGCCCCAGCATTTT.

J is TRBJ1-3 and V is TRBV25-1, with TRBD1 as a possible D gene (6 bases). V lost 1 base, J lost 13 bases, and 14 bases lay in between. Germline loops: CDR1 MGHDK, CDR2 SYGVNS. The CDR3 is 13 residues long. CDR3 sequence (DNA): TGTGCCAGCAGTGAATTTCCGGGGACAATAATATATTTT. Protein sequence: CASSEFPGTIIYF.

The rearrangement uses TRBV10-3 and TRBJ2-5, with a possible D match to TRBD1 (6 bases). Germline CDR1 ENHRY, CDR2 SYGVKD. Trimming took 6 bases from V and 2 from J, leaving 16 bases between them. The CDR3 has 15 amino acids. The chain's CDR3 is CAISLTGTPQETQYF. Here the CDR3 DNA reads TGTGCCATCAGCCTCACAGGGACCCCTCAAGAGACCCAGTACTTC.

This clone has a single count. This rearrangement joins TRBV10-3 to TRBJ1-6; 9 bases align to TRBD1. The V and J ends lost 5 bases and 2 bases, in that order; junction bases with no gene match: 7. This CDR3 has 17 amino acids. CDR1 is ENHRY, CDR2 SYGVKD, per germline. The DNA of the CDR3 is TGTGCCATCAGTCCCGAACAGGGGGCCACCTATAATTCACCCCTCCACTTT. This translates into CAISPEQGATYNSPLHF.

This sequence joins TRBV5-8 and TRBJ2-1; D is unresolved. The CDR3 consists of 12 residues. Per germline, CDR1 SGHTS and CDR2 YDEGEE. With 0 bases removed from V and 10 bases from J, the gap between germline ends came to 8 bases. The CDR3 region has the DNA TGTGCCAGCAGCTTGGAGGTGGGGGAGCAGTTCTTC. It yields the protein CASSLEVGEQFF. The full variable domain, rest sourced from reference TRBV5-8 and TRBJ2-1, is EAGVTQSPTHLIKTRGQQATLRCSPISGHTSVYWYQQALGLGLQFLLWYDEGEERNRGNFPPRFSGRQFPNYSSELNVNALELEDSALYLCASSLEVGEQFFGPGTRLTVL.

The J gene is TRBJ1-5, the V gene TRBV4-1; no definite D call. The CDR3 contains 14 residues. Between the trimmed V and J ends, which lost 2 bases and 4 bases, there was a span of 9 bases. Per germline, CDR1 MGHRA and CDR2 YSYEKL. CDR3 region: CASSQIEENQPQHF. CDR3 sequence (DNA): TGCGCCAGCAGCCAAATTGAGGAAAATCAGCCCCAGCATTTT.

The V gene is TRBV12-2, the J gene TRBJ1-5. TRBV12-2 is an annotated pseudogene. The CDR3 spans 17 residues. The CDR3: CASRQGGGAHNNQPQHF. CDR3 DNA sequence: TGTGCAAGTCGCCAGGGAGGGGGGGCTCATAATAATCAGCCCCAGCATTTT.

V usage is TRBV2 and J usage is TRBJ1-3, with D hard to call. CDR1 and CDR2 from the germline V gene are SNHLY and FYNNEI. The V gene lost 5 bases and the J gene lost 4 bases, with 9 bases spanning the gap. The CDR3 length is 13 residues. CDR3 loop: CASSQWTGNTIYF. The DNA for the CDR3 is TGTGCCAGCAGTCAATGGACCGGAAACACCATATATTTT.

The V call is TRBV3-1 (or the pseudogene TRBV3-2), the J call TRBJ2-5; D call uncertain. CDR3 length equals 16 residues. Germline CDR1 LGHDT, CDR2 YNNKEL (reference sequence). Trimming took off 4 bases at V and 7 bases at J, with 22 bases between the two ends. The CDR3: CASSLQTGRPLGTQYF. The CDR3 nucleotides read TGTGCCAGCAGCCTCCAGACTGGGCGGCCCCTCGGGACCCAGTACTTC.

The V call is TRBV18, the J call TRBJ2-2, with D possibly matching TRBD2 (5 bases). The CDR3 consists of 15 residues. Trimming shortened V by 3 bases and J by 4 bases, and 12 bases separated the two germline ends. Germline V gives CDR1 KGHSH, CDR2 LQKENI. The CDR3 nucleotides are TGTGCCAGCTCACCGATCTTAGAGGGCACCGGGGAGCTGTTTTTT. Translation gives CASSPILEGTGELFF.

The chain recombines TRBV6-4 with TRBJ1-2; no definite D call. CDR1 MRHNA and CDR2 SNTAGT come from the germline V gene. Trimming removed 3 bases from V and 3 bases from J, with 8 bases in between. CDR3 length equals 13 residues. The CDR3 nucleotides read TGTGCCAGCAGTGAGGGTCTGGACTATGGCTACACCTTC. Translation gives CASSEGLDYGYTF.

CDR3 in amino acids: CASSQARDRGDEQYF. The DNA of the CDR3 is TGCGCCAGCAGCCAAGCCCGGGACAGGGGGGACGAGCAGTACTTC. The chain is built from TRBV4-1 and TRBJ2-7, with TRBD1 identical over 11 bases. Unmatched junction bases numbered 4, after V lost 1 base and J lost 5 bases. The CDR3 has 15 residues. Per germline, CDR1 MGHRA and CDR2 YSYEKL.

The chain uses TRBV3-1 (or the pseudogene TRBV3-2) and TRBJ2-3; the D is unclear. CDR3 length: 15 residues. Trimming shortened V by 0 bases and J by 1 base, and 8 bases separated the two germline ends. The germline CDR1 and CDR2 sequences are LGHDT and YNNKEL (reference sequence). The CDR3 bases are TGTGCCAGCAGCCAAGAAATGCGCGGCACAGATACGCAGTATTTT. Its translation: CASSQEMRGTDTQYF.

The chain combines TRBV19 with TRBJ2-7; the D gene is possibly TRBD2 (5 bases). Looked up from germline, CDR1 is LNHDA and CDR2 is SQIVND (reference sequence). Deletions cut 5 bases from V and 7 bases from J, with 15 bases between. The CDR3 spans 13 residues. CDR3 loop: CASSSGGPAEQYF. For the CDR3, the DNA is TGTGCCAGTAGTTCCGGAGGTCCCGCGGAGCAGTACTTC.

The V gene is TRBV19, the J gene TRBJ1-3; D is perhaps TRBD1 (6 bases). CDR3 length: 16 amino acids. Germline V gene data show CDR1 as LNHDA and CDR2 as SQIVND (reference sequence). Trimming left V 5 bases short and J 2 bases short, with 16 bases between. The CDR3 DNA sequence: TGTGCCAGTAGTCTCCGGACAGATCTTCCTGGAAACACCATATATTTT. It yields the protein CASSLRTDLPGNTIYF.

The rearrangement joins TRBV2 to TRBJ1-1, with D perhaps TRBD1 (5 bases). This CDR3 has 13 residues. Germline values: CDR1 SNHLY, CDR2 FYNNEI. Trimming pared 4 bases from V and 1 base from J, leaving 7 bases between. Written as DNA, the CDR3 is TGTGCCAGCAGTGGACAGAGGAACACTGAAGCTTTCTTT. It specifies CASSGQRNTEAFF.

CDR3 nucleotide sequence: TGTGCCAGCAGCCGGTGGCGGAGGGTGTCCTACGAGCAGTACTTC. It translates to CASSRWRRVSYEQYF. The V call is TRBV5-6, the J call TRBJ2-7; tentatively, D is TRBD2 (6 bases). This CDR3 is 15 amino acids long. Trimming left V 4 bases short and J 1 base short, with 15 bases between. Per the germline V gene, CDR1 is SGHDT and CDR2 is YYEEEE.

V and J are TRBV24-1 and TRBJ2-3, with D maybe TRBD1 (5 bases). The CDR3 length is 13 residues. Trimming shortened V by 6 bases and J by 1 base, and 7 bases separated the two germline ends. Germline values: CDR1 KGHDR, CDR2 SFDVKD. The CDR3 DNA follows: TGTGCCACCAGTTTAGGGGGCACAGATACGCAGTATTTT. Amino acids: CATSLGGTDTQYF.

This chain connects TRBV21-1 to TRBJ2-4; no check of the table's D call, TRBD1, against the DNA was made. TRBV21-1 is annotated as a pseudogene. This CDR3 comprises 16 residues. CDR3 region: CASSKSDRGDKNIQYF. For the CDR3, the DNA is TGTGCCAGCAGCAAATCCGACAGGGGGGACAAAAACATTCAGTACTTC.

The chain is built from TRBV5-6 and TRBJ1-3; D remains ambiguous. V lost 0 bases and J 0 bases, leaving 7 bases between the germline ends. CDR3 size: 15 residues. The germline CDR1 and CDR2 sequences are SGHDT and YYEEEE. The CDR3 is CASSLAAISGNTIYF. The CDR3, as DNA: TGTGCCAGCAGCTTGGCAGCTATCTCTGGAAACACCATATATTTT.

The V gene is TRBV10-1, the J gene TRBJ1-4, with no clear D. Germline V gene sequence: CDR1 WNHNN, CDR2 SYGVQD (reference sequence). The CDR3 length is 14 residues. Trimming removed 8 bases from V and 0 bases from J, with 10 bases in between. CDR3 protein: CASPPVATNEKLFF. The CDR3 nucleotides are TGCGCCAGCCCCCCAGTTGCAACTAATGAAAAACTGTTTTTT.

This chain connects TRBV28 to TRBJ2-5; tentative D call: TRBD2 (6 bases). The CDR3 has 14 amino acids. Per germline, CDR1 MDHEN and CDR2 SYDVKM. V dropped 5 bases and J dropped 3 bases, with 13 bases sitting between them. CDR3 loop: CASSVREPKETQYF. Written as DNA, the CDR3 is TGTGCCAGCAGTGTACGGGAGCCGAAAGAGACCCAGTACTTC.

The chain has TRBV28 and TRBJ1-1; 11 positions agree with TRBD1. After removal of 8 bases from V and 4 bases from J, the junction contained 9 bases not matched to a gene. Germline assignment: CDR1 MDHEN and CDR2 SYDVKM. The CDR3 extends over 15 amino acids. The DNA for the CDR3 is TGTGCCAGCCCGCCCGGGACAGGGGGAGGCACTGAAGCTTTCTTT. Its protein product is CASPPGTGGGTEAFF.

This chain joins TRBV4-1 and TRBJ1-1; D may be TRBD1 (5 bases). The germline V gene has CDR1 MGHRA and CDR2 YSYEKL. V lost 6 bases and J lost 1, with 12 bases in between. The CDR3 contains 14 residues. Here the CDR3 DNA reads TGCGCCAGCAGATATTTGGGGGGGAACACTGAAGCTTTCTTT. Translated: CASRYLGGNTEAFF.

The V and J genes are TRBV6-2 or TRBV6-3 and TRBJ2-7; D is perhaps TRBD1 (5 bases). This CDR3 region has 13 residues. Germline loops: CDR1 MNHEY, CDR2 SVGEGT. V was trimmed by 6 bases and J by 0 bases, leaving 9 bases between them. CDR3 in DNA: TGTGCCAGCAGCGCGACAGTCTCCTACGAGCAGTACTTC. It is translated as CASSATVSYEQYF.

This rearrangement joins TRBV19 to TRBJ2-7, with D hard to call. The ends were cut back, 5 bases at V and 5 bases at J, with 13 bases in the middle. Per the germline V gene, CDR1 is LNHDA and CDR2 is SQIVND (reference sequence). The length of the CDR3 is 13 residues. CDR3: CASSDGFVNEQYF. The CDR3 DNA sequence: TGTGCCAGTAGTGACGGGTTTGTCAACGAGCAGTACTTC.

On this clone: The same CDR3 is also encoded by other DNA sequences in this sample. CDR3: CASSLGSSYEQYF. In DNA, the CDR3 is TGCGCCAGCAGCCTCGGGTCCTCCTACGAGCAGTACTTC. The rearrangement uses TRBV5-1 and TRBJ2-7; D uncertain. The V and J ends lost 4 bases and 0 bases respectively, with 8 bases between them. CDR3 length: 13 residues. Germline-derived CDR1 and CDR2 are SGHRS and YFSETQ.

The rearrangement joins TRBV15 to TRBJ1-1; no reliable D call. The ends were cut back, 7 bases at V and 1 base at J, with 7 bases in the middle. CDR1 and CDR2 from the germline V gene are LNHNV and YYDKDF (reference sequence). The CDR3 is 12 amino acids. DNA of the CDR3: TGTGCCACCAACAATGGGAACACTGAAGCTTTCTTT. Protein sequence: CATNNGNTEAFF.

The chain couples TRBV29-1 to TRBJ1-1; D might be TRBD1 (6 bases). Germline-derived CDR1 and CDR2 are SQVTM and ANQGSEA. V was shortened by 5 bases and J by 0 bases, with 10 bases between the two germline ends. CDR3 length: 13 amino acids. CDR3 region: CSVLTGLNTEAFF. DNA of the CDR3: TGCAGCGTTCTGACAGGACTGAACACTGAAGCTTTCTTT.

This sequence joins TRBV27 and TRBJ1-2; 8 bases match TRBD1. The CDR3 is 14 amino acids. Per the germline V gene, CDR1 is MNHEY and CDR2 is SMNVEV (reference sequence). With V trimmed by 5 bases and J by 0 bases, 2 bases remained unmatched. The CDR3 sequence: CASSRTGSNYGYTF. The CDR3 region has the DNA TGTGCCAGCAGTCGGACAGGGTCTAACTATGGCTACACCTTC.

This clone was seen a handful of times. This chain links TRBV5-4 with TRBJ1-2, with 8 positions matching TRBD1. The CDR3 covers 16 residues. The germline CDR1 and CDR2 sequences are SGHNT and YYREEE (reference sequence). Germline trimming cut 4 bases from V and 0 bases from J; bases unmatched to any gene: 8. In DNA form, the CDR3 reads TGTGCCAGCAGCAGGGGACAGGATTCAGCTAACTATGGCTACACCTTC. Its protein is CASSRGQDSANYGYTF. The whole variable domain, remainder taken from reference TRBV5-4 and TRBJ1-2, is ETGVTQSPTHLIKTRGQQVTLRCSSQSGHNTVSWYQQALGQGPQFIFQYYREEENGRGNFPPRFSGLQFPNYSSELNVNALELDDSALYLCASSRGQDSANYGYTFGSGTRLTVV.